This TCR beta chain was identified during a study of blood T cell repertoires in COVID-19. The CDR3 length is 17 residues. V lost 4 bases, J lost 8 bases, and 25 bases lay in between. Germline CDR1 is SGHRS and CDR2 is YFSETQ. Here immunoSEQ multiplex PCR was the method, and the copy in TCRdb shows in-frame clones only, minus some. This table holds tens of thousands of clones, around 83% found once. This TCR derives from a man aged 60-69 years with COVID-19, enrolled during active disease. The chain carries TRBV5-1 and TRBJ2-1; D is perhaps TRBD2 (6 bases). The sample was peripheral blood. CDR3 in DNA: TGCGCCAGCAGCCATGGCGATGGGCCGCCGGGGGTTCATGAGCAGTTCTTC. Protein: CASSHGDGPPGVHEQFF.